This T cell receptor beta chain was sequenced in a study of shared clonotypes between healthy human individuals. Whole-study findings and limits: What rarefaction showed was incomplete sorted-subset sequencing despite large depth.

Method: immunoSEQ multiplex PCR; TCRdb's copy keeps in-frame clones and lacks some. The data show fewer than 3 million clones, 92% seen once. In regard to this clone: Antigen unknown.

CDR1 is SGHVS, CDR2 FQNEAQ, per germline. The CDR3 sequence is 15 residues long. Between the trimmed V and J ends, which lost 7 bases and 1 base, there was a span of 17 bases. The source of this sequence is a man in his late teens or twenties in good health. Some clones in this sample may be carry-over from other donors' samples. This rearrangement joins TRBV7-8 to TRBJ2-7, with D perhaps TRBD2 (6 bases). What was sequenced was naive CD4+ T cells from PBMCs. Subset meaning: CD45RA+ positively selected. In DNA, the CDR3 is TGTGCCAGCACCCTACTTAGCGGCCCTTCCTACGAGCAGTACTTC. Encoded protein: CASTLLSGPSYEQYF.